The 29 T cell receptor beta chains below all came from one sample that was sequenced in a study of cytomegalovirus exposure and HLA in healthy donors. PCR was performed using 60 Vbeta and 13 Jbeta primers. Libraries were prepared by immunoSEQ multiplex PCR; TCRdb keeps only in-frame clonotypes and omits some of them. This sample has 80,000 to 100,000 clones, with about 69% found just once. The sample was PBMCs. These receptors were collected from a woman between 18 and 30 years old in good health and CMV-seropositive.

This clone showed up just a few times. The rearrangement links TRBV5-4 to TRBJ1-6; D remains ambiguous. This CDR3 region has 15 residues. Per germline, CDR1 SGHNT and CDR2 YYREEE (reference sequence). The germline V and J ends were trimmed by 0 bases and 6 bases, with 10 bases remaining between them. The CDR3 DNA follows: TGTGCCAGCAGCTTGGCCGGACTGACTAATTCACCCCTCCACTTT. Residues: CASSLAGLTNSPLHF.

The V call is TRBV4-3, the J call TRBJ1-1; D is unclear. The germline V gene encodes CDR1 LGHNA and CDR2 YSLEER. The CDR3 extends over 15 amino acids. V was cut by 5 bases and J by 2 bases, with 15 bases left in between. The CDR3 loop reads CASSVDGSQNTEAFF. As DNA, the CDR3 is TGCGCCAGCAGCGTAGACGGGTCTCAAAACACTGAAGCTTTCTTT.

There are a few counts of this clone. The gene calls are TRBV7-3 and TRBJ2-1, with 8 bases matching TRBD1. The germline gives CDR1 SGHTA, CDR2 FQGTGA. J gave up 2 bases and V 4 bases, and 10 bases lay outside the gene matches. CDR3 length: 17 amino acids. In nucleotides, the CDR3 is TGTGCCAGCAGCTCCGGACAGGGCGGTGTTGCCTACAATGAGCAGTTCTTC. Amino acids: CASSSGQGGVAYNEQFF.

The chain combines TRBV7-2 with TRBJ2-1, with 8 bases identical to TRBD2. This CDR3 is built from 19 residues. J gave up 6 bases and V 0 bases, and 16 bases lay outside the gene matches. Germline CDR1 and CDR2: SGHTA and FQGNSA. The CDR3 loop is CASSLADLYQRELGNEQFF. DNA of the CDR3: TGTGCCAGCAGCTTAGCTGATCTCTATCAGCGGGAGTTGGGCAATGAGCAGTTCTTC.

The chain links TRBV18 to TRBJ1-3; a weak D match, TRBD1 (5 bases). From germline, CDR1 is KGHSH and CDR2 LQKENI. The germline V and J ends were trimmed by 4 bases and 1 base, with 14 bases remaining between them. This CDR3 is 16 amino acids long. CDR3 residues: CASSHNKGLSGNTIYF. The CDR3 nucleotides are TGTGCCAGCTCACACAACAAGGGACTTTCTGGAAACACCATATATTTT.

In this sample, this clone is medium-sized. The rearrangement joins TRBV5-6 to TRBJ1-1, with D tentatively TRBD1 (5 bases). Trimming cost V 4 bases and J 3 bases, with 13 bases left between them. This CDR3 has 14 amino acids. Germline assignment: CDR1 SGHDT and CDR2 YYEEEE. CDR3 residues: CASSATGVYTEAFF. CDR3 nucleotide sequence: TGTGCCAGCAGCGCCACGGGGGTGTACACTGAAGCTTTCTTT.

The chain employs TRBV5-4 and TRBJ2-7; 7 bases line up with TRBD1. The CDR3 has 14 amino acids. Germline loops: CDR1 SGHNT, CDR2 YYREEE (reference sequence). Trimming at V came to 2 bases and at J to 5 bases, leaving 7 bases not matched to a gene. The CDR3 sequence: CASSLMTGFDEQYF. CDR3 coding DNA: TGTGCCAGCAGCTTAATGACAGGGTTCGACGAGCAGTACTTC.

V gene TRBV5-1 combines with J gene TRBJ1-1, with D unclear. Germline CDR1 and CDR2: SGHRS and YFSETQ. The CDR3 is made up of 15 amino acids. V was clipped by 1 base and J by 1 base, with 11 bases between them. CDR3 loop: CASSLRPGENTEAFF. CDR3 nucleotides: TGCGCCAGCAGCTTGCGTCCGGGAGAGAACACTGAAGCTTTCTTT.

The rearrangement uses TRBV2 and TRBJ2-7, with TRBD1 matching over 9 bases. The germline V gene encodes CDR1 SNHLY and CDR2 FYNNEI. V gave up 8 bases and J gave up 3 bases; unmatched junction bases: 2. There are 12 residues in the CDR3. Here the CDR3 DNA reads TGTGCCAGCGCGGGACAGGGCTACGAGCAGTACTTC. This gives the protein CASAGQGYEQYF.

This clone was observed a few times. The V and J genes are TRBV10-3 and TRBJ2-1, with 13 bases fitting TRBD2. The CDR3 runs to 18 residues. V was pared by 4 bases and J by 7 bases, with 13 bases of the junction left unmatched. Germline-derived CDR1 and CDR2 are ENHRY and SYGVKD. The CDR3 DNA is TGTGCCATCAGTGTTGACAGGGGGGGACTAGCGGGACCTAATGAGCAGTTCTTC. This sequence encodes CAISVDRGGLAGPNEQFF.

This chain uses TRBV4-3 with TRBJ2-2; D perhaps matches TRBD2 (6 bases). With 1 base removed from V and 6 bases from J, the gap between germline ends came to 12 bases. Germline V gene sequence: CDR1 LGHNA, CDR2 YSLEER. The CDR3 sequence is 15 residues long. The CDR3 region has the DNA TGCGCCAGCAGCCAAGTCCTTGGGGAGGCCGGGGAGCTGTTTTTT. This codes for CASSQVLGEAGELFF.

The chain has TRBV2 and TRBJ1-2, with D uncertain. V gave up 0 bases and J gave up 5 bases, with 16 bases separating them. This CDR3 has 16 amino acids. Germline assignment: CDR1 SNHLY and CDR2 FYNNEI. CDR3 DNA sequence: TGTGCCAGCAGTGAAGCTTCACCGCCGGGTATTTATGGCTACACCTTC. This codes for CASSEASPPGIYGYTF.

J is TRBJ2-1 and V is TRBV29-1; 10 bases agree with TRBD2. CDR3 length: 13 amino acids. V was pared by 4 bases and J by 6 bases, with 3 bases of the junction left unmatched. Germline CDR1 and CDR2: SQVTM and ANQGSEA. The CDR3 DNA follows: TGCAGCGTTGCTAGCGGGGGCCTCAATGAGCAGTTCTTC. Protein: CSVASGGLNEQFF.

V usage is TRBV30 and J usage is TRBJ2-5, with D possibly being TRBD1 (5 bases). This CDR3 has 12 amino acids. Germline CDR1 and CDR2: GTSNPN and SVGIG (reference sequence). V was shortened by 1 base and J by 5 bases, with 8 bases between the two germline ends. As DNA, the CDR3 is TGTGCCTGGAGTGACAGGCCGGAGACCCAGTACTTC. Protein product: CAWSDRPETQYF.

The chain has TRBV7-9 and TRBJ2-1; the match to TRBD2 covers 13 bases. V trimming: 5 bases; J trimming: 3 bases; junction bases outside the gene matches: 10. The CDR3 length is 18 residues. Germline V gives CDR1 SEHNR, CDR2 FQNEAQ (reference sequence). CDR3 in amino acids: CASSPPPGLAGNYNEQFF. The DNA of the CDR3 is TGTGCCAGCAGCCCACCCCCGGGACTAGCGGGGAACTACAATGAGCAGTTCTTC. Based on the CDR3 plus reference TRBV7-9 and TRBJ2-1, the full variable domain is DTGVSQNPRHKITKRGQNVTFRCDPISEHNRLYWYRQTLGQGPEFLTYFQNEAQLEKSRLLSDRFSAERPKGSFSTLEIQRTEQGDSAMYLCASSPPPGLAGNYNEQFFGPGTRLTVL.

Here the CDR3 reads CASSESGTLLYEQYF. The CDR3 coding sequence is TGTGCCAGCAGTGAATCCGGGACACTCCTCTACGAGCAGTACTTC. The genes are TRBV6-1 and TRBJ2-7; tentatively, D is TRBD1 (6 bases). CDR1 and CDR2 from the germline V gene are MNHNS and SASEGT. The length of the CDR3 is 15 residues. V lost 2 bases and J 3 bases, leaving 14 bases between the germline ends.

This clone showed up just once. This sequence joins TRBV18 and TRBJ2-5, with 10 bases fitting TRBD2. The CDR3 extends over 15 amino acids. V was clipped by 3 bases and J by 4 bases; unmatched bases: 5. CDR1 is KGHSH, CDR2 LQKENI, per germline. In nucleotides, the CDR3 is TGTGCCAGCTCACCGAGCGGGAGGGCCACAGAGACCCAGTACTTC. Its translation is CASSPSGRATETQYF. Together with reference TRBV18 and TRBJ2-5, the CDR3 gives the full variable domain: NAGVMQNPRHLVRRRGQEARLRCSPMKGHSHVYWYRQLPEEGLKFMVYLQKENIIDESGMPKERFSAEFPKEGPSILRIQQVVRGDSAAYFCASSPSGRATETQYFGPGTRLLVL.

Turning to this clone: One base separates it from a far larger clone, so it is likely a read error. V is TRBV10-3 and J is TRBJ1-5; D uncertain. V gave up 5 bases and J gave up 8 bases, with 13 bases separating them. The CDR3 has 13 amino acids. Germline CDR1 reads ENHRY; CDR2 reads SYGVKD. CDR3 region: CAISPGIGKPQHF. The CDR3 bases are TGTGCCATCAGTCCGGGGATTGGGAAGCCCCAGCATTTT.

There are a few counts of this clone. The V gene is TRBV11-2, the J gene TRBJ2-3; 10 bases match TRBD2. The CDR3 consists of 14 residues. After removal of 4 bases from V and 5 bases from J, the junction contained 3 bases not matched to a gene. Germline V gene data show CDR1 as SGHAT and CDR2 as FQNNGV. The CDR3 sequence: CASSSRLAGDTQYF. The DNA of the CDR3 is TGTGCCAGCAGCTCAAGACTAGCGGGAGATACGCAGTATTTT. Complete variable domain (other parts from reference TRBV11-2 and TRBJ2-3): EAGVAQSPRYKIIEKRQSVAFWCNPISGHATLYWYQQILGQGPKLLIQFQNNGVVDDSQLPKDRFSAERLKGVDSTLKIQPAKLEDSAVYLCASSSRLAGDTQYFGPGTRLTVL.

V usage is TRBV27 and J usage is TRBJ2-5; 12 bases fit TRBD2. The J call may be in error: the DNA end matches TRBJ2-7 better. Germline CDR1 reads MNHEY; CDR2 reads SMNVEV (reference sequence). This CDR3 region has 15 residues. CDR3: CASSGLAGSSYEQYF. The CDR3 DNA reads TGTGCCAGCAGCGGACTAGCGGGGAGCTCCTACGAGCAGTACTTC.

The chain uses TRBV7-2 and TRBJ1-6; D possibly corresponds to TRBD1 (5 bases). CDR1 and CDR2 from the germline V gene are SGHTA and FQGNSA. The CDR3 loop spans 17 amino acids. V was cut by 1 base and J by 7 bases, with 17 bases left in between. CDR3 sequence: CASSLVGPGLGNSPLHF. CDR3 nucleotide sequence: TGTGCCAGCAGCTTAGTGGGTCCAGGGTTGGGAAATTCACCCCTCCACTTT.

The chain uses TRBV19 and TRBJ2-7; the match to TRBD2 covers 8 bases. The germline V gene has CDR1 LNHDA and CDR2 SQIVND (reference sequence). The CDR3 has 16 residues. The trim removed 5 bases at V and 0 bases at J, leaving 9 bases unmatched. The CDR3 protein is CASSETFSGISYEQYF. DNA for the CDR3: TGTGCCAGTAGTGAGACTTTTAGCGGGATCTCCTACGAGCAGTACTTC.

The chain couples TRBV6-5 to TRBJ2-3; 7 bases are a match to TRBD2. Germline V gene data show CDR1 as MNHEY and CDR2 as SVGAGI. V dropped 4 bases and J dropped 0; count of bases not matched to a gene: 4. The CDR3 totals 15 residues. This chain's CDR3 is CASSLLAASTDTQYF. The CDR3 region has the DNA TGTGCCAGCAGTTTGCTAGCGGCTAGCACAGATACGCAGTATTTT.

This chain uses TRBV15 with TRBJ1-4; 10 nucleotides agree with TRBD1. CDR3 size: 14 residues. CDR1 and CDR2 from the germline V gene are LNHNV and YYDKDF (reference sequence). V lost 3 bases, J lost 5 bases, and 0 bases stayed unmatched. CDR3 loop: CATSRDRGNEKLFF. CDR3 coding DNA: TGTGCCACCAGCAGGGACAGGGGGAATGAAAAACTGTTTTTT.

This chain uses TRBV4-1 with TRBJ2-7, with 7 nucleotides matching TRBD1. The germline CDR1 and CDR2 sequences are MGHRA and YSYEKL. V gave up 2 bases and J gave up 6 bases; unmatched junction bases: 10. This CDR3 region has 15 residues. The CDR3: CASSQLDRVGLEQYF. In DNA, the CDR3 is TGCGCCAGCAGCCAACTCGACAGGGTGGGGCTCGAGCAGTACTTC.

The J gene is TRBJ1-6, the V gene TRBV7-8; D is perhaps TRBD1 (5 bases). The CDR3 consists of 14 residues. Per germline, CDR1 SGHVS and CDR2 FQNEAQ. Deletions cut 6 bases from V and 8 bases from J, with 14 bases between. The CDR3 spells CASRVVTDYSPLHF. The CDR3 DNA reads TGTGCCAGCAGGGTAGTGACAGACTATTCACCCCTCCACTTT.

The CDR3 sequence is CASRPSGRAYNEQFF. The CDR3 bases are TGCGCCAGCAGACCCAGCGGGAGGGCGTACAATGAGCAGTTCTTC. The V and J genes are TRBV5-1 and TRBJ2-1; 10 bases align to TRBD2. CDR1 and CDR2 from the germline V gene are SGHRS and YFSETQ. Trimming took 5 bases from V and 4 from J; bases not matched to a gene: 6. The CDR3 is made up of 15 amino acids.

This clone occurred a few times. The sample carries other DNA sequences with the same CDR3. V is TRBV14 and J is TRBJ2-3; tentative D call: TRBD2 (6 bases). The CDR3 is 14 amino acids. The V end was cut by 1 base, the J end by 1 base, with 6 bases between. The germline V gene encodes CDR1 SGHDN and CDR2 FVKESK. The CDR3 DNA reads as TGTGCCAGCAGCCAAGCGGGGGGCACAGATACGCAGTATTTT. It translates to CASSQAGGTDTQYF. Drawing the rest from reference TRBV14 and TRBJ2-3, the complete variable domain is EAGVTQFPSHSVIEKGQTVTLRCDPISGHDNLYWYRRVMGKEIKFLLHFVKESKQDESGMPNNRFLAERTGGTYSTLKVQPAELEDSGVYFCASSQAGGTDTQYFGPGTRLTVL.

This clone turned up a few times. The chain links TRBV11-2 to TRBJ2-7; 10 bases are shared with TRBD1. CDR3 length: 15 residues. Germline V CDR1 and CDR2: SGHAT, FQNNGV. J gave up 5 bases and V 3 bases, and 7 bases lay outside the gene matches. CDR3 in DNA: TGTGCCAGCAGCTTGTGGACAGGGGGATGGGACGAGCAGTACTTC. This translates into CASSLWTGGWDEQYF.